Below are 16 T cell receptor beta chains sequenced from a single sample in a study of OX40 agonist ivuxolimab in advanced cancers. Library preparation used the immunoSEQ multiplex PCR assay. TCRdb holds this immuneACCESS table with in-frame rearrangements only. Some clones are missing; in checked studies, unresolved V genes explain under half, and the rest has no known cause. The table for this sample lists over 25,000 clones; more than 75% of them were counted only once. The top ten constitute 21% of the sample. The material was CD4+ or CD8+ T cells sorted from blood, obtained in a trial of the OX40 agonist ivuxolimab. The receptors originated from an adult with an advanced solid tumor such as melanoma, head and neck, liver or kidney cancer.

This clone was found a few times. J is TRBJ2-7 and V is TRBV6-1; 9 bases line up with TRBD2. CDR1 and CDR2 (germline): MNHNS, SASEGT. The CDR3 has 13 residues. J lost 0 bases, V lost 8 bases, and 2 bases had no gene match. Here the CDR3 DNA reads TGTGCCAGCCTTAGCGGGAGCTCCTACGAGCAGTACTTC. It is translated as CASLSGSSYEQYF.

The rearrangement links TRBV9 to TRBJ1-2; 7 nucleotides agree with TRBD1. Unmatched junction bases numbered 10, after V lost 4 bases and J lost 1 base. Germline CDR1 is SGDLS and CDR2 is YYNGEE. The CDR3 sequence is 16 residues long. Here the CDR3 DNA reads TGTGCCAGCAGCAACCGGGACAGTCAGTTTAACTATGGCTACACCTTC. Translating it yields CASSNRDSQFNYGYTF.

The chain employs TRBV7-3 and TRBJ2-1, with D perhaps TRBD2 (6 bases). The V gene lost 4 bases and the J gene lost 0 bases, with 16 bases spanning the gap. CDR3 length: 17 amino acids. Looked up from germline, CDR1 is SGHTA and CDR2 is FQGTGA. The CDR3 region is CASSWDSPTSSYNEQFF. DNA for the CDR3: TGTGCCAGCAGCTGGGACTCTCCAACGAGCTCCTACAATGAGCAGTTCTTC.

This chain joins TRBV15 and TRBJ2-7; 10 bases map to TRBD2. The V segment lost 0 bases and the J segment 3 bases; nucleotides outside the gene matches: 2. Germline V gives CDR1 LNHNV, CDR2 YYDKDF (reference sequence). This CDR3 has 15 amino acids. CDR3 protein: CATSRELAGLYEQYF. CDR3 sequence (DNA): TGTGCCACCAGCAGAGAACTAGCGGGGCTCTACGAGCAGTACTTC.

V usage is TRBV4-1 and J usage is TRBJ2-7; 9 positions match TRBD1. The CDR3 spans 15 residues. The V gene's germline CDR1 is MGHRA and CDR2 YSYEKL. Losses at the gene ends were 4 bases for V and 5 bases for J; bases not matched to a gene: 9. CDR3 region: CASSPPGTGFDEQYF. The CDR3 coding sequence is TGCGCCAGCAGCCCCCCGGGGACAGGGTTTGACGAGCAGTACTTC.

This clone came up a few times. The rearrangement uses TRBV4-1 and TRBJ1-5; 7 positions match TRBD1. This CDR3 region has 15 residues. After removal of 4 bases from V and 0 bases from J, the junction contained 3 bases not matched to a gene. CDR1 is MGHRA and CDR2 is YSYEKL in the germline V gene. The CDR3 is CASSPTGNSNQPQHF. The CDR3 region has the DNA TGCGCCAGCAGCCCGACAGGGAATAGCAATCAGCCCCAGCATTTT.

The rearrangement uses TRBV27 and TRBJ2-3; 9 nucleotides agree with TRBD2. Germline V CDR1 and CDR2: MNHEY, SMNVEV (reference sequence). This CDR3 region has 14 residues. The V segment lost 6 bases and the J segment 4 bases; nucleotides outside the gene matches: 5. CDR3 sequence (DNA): TGTGCCAGCAGCGTCAGCGGGGGGTCAGATACGCAGTATTTT. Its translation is CASSVSGGSDTQYF.

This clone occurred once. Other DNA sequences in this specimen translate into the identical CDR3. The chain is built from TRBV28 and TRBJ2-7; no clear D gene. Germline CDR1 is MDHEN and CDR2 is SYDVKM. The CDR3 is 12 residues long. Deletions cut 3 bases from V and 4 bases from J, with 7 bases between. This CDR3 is CASSFLSYEQYF. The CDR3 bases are TGTGCCAGCAGTTTTTTGTCATACGAGCAGTACTTC.

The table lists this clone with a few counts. The CDR3, as DNA: TGCGCCAGCAGCAGGGGGACAGGGTCTTCCTACGAGCAGTACTTC. Translating gives CASSRGTGSSYEQYF. V usage is TRBV5-1 and J usage is TRBJ2-7; 9 bases fit TRBD1. This CDR3 is 15 amino acids long. Per germline, CDR1 SGHRS and CDR2 YFSETQ. The V and J ends lost 4 bases and 1 base, in that order; junction bases with no gene match: 6.

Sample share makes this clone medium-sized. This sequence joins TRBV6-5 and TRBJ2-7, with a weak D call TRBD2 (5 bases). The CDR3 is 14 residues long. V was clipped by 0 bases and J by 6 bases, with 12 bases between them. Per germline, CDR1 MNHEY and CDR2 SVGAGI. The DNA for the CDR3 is TGTGCCAGCAGTTACTCGGGAGCCAGCAGCGAGCAGTACTTC. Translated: CASSYSGASSEQYF.

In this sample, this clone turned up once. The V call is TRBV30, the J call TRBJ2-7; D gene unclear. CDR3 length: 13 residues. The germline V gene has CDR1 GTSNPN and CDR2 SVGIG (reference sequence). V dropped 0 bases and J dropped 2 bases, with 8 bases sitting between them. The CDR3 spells CAWSVRAPYEQYF. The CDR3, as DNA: TGTGCCTGGAGTGTTAGGGCACCCTACGAGCAGTACTTC. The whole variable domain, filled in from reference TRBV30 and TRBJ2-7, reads SQTIHQWPATLVQPVGSPLSLECTVEGTSNPNLYWYRQAAGRGLQLLFYSVGIGQISSEVPQNLSASRPQDRQFILSSKKLLLSDSGFYLCAWSVRAPYEQYFGPGTRLTVT.

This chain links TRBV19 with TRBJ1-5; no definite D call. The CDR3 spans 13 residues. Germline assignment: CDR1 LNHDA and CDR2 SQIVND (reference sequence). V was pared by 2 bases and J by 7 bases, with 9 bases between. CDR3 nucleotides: TGTGCCAGTAGTATATGGGAAGGGCAGCCCCAGCATTTT. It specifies CASSIWEGQPQHF. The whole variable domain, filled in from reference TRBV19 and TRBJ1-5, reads DGGITQSPKYLFRKEGQNVTLSCEQNLNHDAMYWYRQDPGQGLRLIYYSQIVNDFQKGDIAEGYSVSREKKESFPLTVTSAQKNPTAFYLCASSIWEGQPQHFGDGTRLSIL.

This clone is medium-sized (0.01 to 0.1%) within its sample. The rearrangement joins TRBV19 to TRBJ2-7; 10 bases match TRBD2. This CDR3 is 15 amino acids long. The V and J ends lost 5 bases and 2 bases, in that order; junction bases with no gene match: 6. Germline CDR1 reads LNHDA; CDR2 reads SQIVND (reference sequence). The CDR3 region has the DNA TGTGCCAGTAGTGTCAGCGGGAGGGCCGCCTACGAGCAGTACTTC. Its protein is CASSVSGRAAYEQYF.

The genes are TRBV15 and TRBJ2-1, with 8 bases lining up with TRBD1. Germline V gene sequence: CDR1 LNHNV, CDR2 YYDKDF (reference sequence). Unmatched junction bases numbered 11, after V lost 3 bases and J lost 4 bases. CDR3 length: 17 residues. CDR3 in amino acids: CATSSYLTGDIYNEQFF. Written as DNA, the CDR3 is TGTGCCACCAGCAGTTATCTGACAGGGGATATTTACAATGAGCAGTTCTTC.

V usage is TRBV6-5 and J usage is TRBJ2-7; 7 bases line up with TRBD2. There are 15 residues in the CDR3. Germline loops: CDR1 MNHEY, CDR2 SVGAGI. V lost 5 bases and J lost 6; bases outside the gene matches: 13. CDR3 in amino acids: CASSLLARSSGEQYF. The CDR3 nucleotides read TGTGCCAGCAGTCTACTAGCGCGCTCCTCGGGCGAGCAGTACTTC.

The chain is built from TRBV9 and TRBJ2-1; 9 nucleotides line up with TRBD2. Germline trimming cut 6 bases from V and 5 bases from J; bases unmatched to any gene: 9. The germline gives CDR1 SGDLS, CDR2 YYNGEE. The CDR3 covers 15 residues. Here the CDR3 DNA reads TGTGCCAGCAACCCTGTAGCGGGAGAGGACAATGAGCAGTTCTTC. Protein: CASNPVAGEDNEQFF.